This T cell receptor (beta chain) was identified in a study of PD-L1 blockade in urothelial cancer. The overall study: Blood underwent analysis 3 weeks (second dose) and 6 weeks after treatment began. Per blood sample, T cells had a median of roughly 150,000.

As to time point: pretreatment peripheral blood. Libraries were prepared by immunoSEQ multiplex PCR; TCRdb keeps only in-frame clonotypes and omits some of them. The sample records tens of thousands of clones, 80% to 85% being singletons. V lost 2 bases to trimming and J lost 2 bases; unmatched junction nucleotides: 0. CDR3 length: 14 residues. Per germline, CDR1 MDHEN and CDR2 SYDVKM. This clone was seen only once. This specimen was PBMCs, taken around atezolizumab (anti-PD-L1) treatment. The source is a man aged 60 to 69 with urothelial cancer. The chain couples TRBV28 to TRBJ2-1, with 7 bases matching TRBD1. The CDR3 DNA reads TGTGCCAGCAGTTTAACAGGGGCCTACAATGAGCAGTTCTTC. Its protein is CASSLTGAYNEQFF.